This passage covers 2 T cell receptor beta chains from one sample sequenced in a study of long-term antiretroviral therapy in people with HIV. With survey level as its setting, the immunoSEQ assay was v3.0. Method: immunoSEQ multiplex PCR; TCRdb's copy keeps in-frame clones and lacks some. This table has more than 12,000 clones, around four fifths appearing once. Sequenced here: unsorted PBMCs, sampled 1.3 years before starting antiretroviral therapy. These receptors came from a man aged 35 to 55 with HIV.

V is TRBV30 and J is TRBJ2-1, with TRBD1 as a possible D gene (6 bases). CDR3 length: 14 residues. CDR1 is GTSNPN, CDR2 SVGIG, per germline (reference sequence). V was cut by 0 bases and J by 7 bases, with 13 bases left in between. For the CDR3, the DNA is TGTGCCTGGAGTGTAGGGGGACCAAAAAATGAGCAGTTCTTC. It yields the protein CAWSVGGPKNEQFF.

V usage is TRBV11-2 and J usage is TRBJ1-1, with no clear D. Deletions cut 0 bases from V and 1 base from J, with 9 bases between. The CDR3 sequence is 15 residues long. The V gene's germline CDR1 is SGHAT and CDR2 FQNNGV. The CDR3: CASSLDASPNTEAFF. Written as DNA, the CDR3 is TGTGCCAGCAGCTTAGATGCTTCCCCGAACACTGAAGCTTTCTTT.